A selection of T cell receptor beta chains follows, all from one sample in a study of T cell responses to AZD1222 COVID-19 vaccine. Produced via immunoSEQ multiplex PCR; TCRdb's table is partial and in-frame only. Of tens of thousands of clones listed, 92% are singletons. Sequencing was performed on peripheral blood, taken 28 days after the second AZD1222 dose. The receptors derive from an adult who received the AZD1222 COVID-19 vaccine. Both conserved end residues are part of each CDR3. D genes are given only for firm matches. A row's size may be missing; if present it is once, few, many or a size class.

size	V	J	D	CDR3	DNA
-	TRBV4-2	TRBJ1-2	TRBD1	CASSQEYAQGDGYTF	TGTGCCAGCAGCCAAGAATACGCACAGGGGGACGGCTACACCTTC
-	TRBV7-6	TRBJ1-2	-	CASSFVGNGYTF	TGTGCCAGCAGCTTCGTCGGAAATGGCTACACCTTC
-	TRBV18	TRBJ2-5	TRBD2	CASSPRRTSAFQEAQYF	TGTGCCAGCTCACCACGGCGGACTAGCGCCTTCCAAGAGGCCCAGTACTTC
-	TRBV20-1	TRBJ1-1	-	CSASNNTEAFF	TGCAGTGCTAGTAATAACACTGAAGCTTTCTTT
-	TRBV14	TRBJ1-1	-	CASSQDHNRNTEAFF	TGTGCCAGCAGCCAAGATCATAACAGGAACACTGAAGCTTTCTTT
few	TRBV24-1	TRBJ2-7	TRBD1	CATSDSRQGGFDEQYF	TGTGCCACCAGTGACTCAAGACAGGGGGGTTTCGACGAGCAGTACTTC
-	TRBV5-8	TRBJ1-5	-	CASSLDRGLSNQPQHF	TGTGCCAGCAGCTTGGATAGAGGGCTCAGCAATCAGCCCCAGCATTTT
once	TRBV4-1	TRBJ2-3	-	CASSQLRAQGRTDTQYF	TGCGCCAGCAGCCAATTGCGGGCTCAGGGGAGGACAGATACGCAGTATTTT
once	TRBV28	TRBJ2-7	TRBD1	CASSDLPGQGDLGRIYEQYF	TGTGCCAGCAGCGACCTACCGGGACAGGGGGATCTTGGTAGGATCTACGAGCAGTACTTC
-	TRBV7-8	TRBJ2-7	TRBD1	CASRLSVGGGYEQYF	TGTGCCAGCAGACTTAGTGTAGGGGGCGGCTACGAGCAGTACTTC